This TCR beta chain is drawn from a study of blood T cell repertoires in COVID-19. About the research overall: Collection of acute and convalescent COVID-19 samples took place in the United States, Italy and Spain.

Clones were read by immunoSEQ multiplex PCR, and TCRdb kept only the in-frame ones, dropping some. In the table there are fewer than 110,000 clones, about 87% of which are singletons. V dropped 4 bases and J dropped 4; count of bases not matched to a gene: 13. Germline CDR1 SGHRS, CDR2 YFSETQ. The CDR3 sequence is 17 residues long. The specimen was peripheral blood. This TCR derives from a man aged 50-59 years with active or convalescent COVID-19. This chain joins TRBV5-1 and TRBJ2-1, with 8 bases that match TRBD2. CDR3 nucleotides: TGCGCCAGCAGCAGCGGACTAGCTCCACGATCATACAATGAGCAGTTCTTC. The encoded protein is CASSSGLAPRSYNEQFF.